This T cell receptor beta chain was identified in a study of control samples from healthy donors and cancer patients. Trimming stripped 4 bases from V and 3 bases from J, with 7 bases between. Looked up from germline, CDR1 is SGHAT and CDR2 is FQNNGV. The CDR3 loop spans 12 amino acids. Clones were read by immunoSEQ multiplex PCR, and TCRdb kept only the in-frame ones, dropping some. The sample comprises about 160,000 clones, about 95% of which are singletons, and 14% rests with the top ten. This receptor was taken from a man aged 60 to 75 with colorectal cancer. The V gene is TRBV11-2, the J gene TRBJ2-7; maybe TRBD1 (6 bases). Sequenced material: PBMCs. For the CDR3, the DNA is TGTGCCAGCAGCTCACAGGGCTACGAGCAGTACTTC. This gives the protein CASSSQGYEQYF.